This T cell receptor beta chain was obtained from a study of shared clonotypes between healthy human individuals. V lost 0 bases, J lost 10 bases, and 16 bases lay in between. CDR3 length equals 14 residues. Germline CDR1 SNHLY, CDR2 FYNNEI. Whole-study results and caveats: Compared with clonotypes that all four donors shared, non-shared clonotypes had lower generation probabilities.

As regards this clone: As yet, its antigen is unknown.

Genomic DNA belonging to each subset was distributed in equal measure over several immunoSEQ plates. TCRdb keeps only in-frame clones here, not all; method: immunoSEQ multiplex PCR. The data hold approximately 700,000 clones, with 73% observed a single time. This receptor was identified in a woman in her thirties in good health. The chain has TRBV2 and TRBJ2-7; perhaps D is TRBD1 or TRBD2 (5 bases each). Sequencing used memory CD4+ T cells sorted from blood. The subset here: CD45RA-negative fraction. The DNA of the CDR3 is TGTGCCAGCAGTGAAGCGTGGGACGAGGCGGAACAGTACTTC. Amino acids: CASSEAWDEAEQYF.